This T cell receptor (beta chain) was captured by sequencing in a study of T cell responses to AZD1222 COVID-19 vaccine. Across the study: Second-dose intervals of approximately 4 or approximately 12 weeks were pooled.

This CDR3 has 12 residues. From germline, CDR1 is SGHTA and CDR2 FQGNSA. V was clipped by 5 bases and J by 1 base, with 6 bases between them. Study-wide findings and caveats: Possibly, clonal diversity was underestimated; donors were largely white British and included more females. AZD1222 recipients seropositive at baseline numbered only 5 or 6. Scientists sampled the repertoires only once the peak T cell response had passed.

To note about this clone: Its antigen is as yet unknown.

Only in-frame clones appear in the TCRdb table, and some are missing; sequencing was by immunoSEQ multiplex PCR. The data contain 75,000 to 95,000 clones, roughly 84% of them singletons. The sample was peripheral blood, taken on day 0 of AZD1222 vaccination. The TCR was taken from an adult in good health. The J gene is TRBJ2-7, the V gene TRBV7-2; no firm D call. Here the CDR3 reads CASSHYSYEQYF. The CDR3 DNA is TGTGCCAGCAGCCATTATTCCTACGAGCAGTACTTC.